This T cell receptor beta chain was recovered during a study of blood T cells in healthy people across ages. Study conclusions and caveats: Getting older went along with TCR beta diversity per million T cells dropping roughly linearly.

V lost 4 bases and J lost 4, with 13 bases in between. The CDR3 is 14 amino acids. Per the germline V gene, CDR1 is SEHNR and CDR2 is FQNEAQ (reference sequence). Through a sample-barcoded 5' primer and a J-beta primer mix, a second PCR was run for about 6 to 11 cycles. One entry per CDR3 protein results from TCRdb running MiXCR on the 5' RACE reads. This sample yields over a million distinct CDR3 sequences, of which 40% to 55% are seen a single time; approximately 19% belongs to the top ten. Each donor had roughly 10 milliliters of peripheral blood drawn. About this clonotype: The target antigen is unknown.

The chain uses TRBV7-9 and TRBJ2-5; D may be TRBD1 or TRBD2 (5 bases each). Sequenced material: blood. This TCR came from a woman aged 55-69 years in good health. The CDR3, as DNA: TGTGCCAGCAGCTCTTGGGACGGAGCAGAGACCCAGTACTTC. It codes for CASSSWDGAETQYF.